Reported below is one T cell receptor beta chain. The target antigen is unknown. Germline V lookup: CDR1 DFQATT, CDR2 SNEGSKA (reference sequence). The CDR3 is 14 amino acids. V lost 0 bases and J 1 base, leaving 9 bases between the germline ends. Constant-segment primers were used for 5'RACE, and the resulting TCR alpha and TCR beta cDNA libraries carried sample barcodes and UMIs. TCRdb analysed the 5' RACE reads with MiXCR anew, one entry per CDR3 protein. The sample records some 440,000 distinct CDR3 sequences, 25% being singletons. This specimen belongs to a study of T-cell memory formation after mild COVID-19. Study-level background: Largely, TCR clusters stayed within a single donor.

General study points: The second-wave clones peaking on day 37 were not confirmed as SARS-CoV-2-specific. Clones that got smaller from day 15 to 85 had even CD4/CD8, while clones growing later tipped toward CD4+.

The sample was PBMCs or a T cell subset sorted from them (not recorded which). The sequence was obtained from an adult woman who had mild COVID-19 (a few samples of this study predate the infection). Cell type and time point are not known. The chain has TRBV20-1 and TRBJ1-1; no firm D call. The CDR3 DNA is TGCAGTGCTAGAGATTCCCCAGGGAACACTGAAGCTTTCTTT. This translates into CSARDSPGNTEAFF.